Below, one TCR beta chain is given with its context. Its antigen remains unidentified. The data were obtained in a study of T cells in Graves' hyperthyroidism and ophthalmopathy. Study-level points and caveats: Also found in blood were most expanded thyroid clonotypes above 0.001.

The CDR3 is 18 amino acids. Germline V gene lookup returns CDR1 SEHNR and CDR2 FQNEAQ (reference sequence). Trimming cost V 5 bases and J 2 bases, with 19 bases left between them. Template material for amplifying TCR beta CDR3 regions consisted of RNA transcripts. In the first-round RT-PCR of the TCR CDR3, the HTBI primer set was used. TCRdb re-called the multiplex PCR reads with MiXCR, one entry per CDR3 protein. This sample has roughly 800,000 distinct CDR3 sequences, with over 35% found just once. This sequence joins TRBV7-9 and TRBJ2-6; no firm D call. The TCR was taken from a man younger than 30 with Graves' hyperthyroidism. Sequences were obtained from blood. CDR3 bases: TGTGCCAGCAGCCAAGATCGAAGGGCGGAACCTGGGGCCAACGTCCTGACTTTC. Protein product: CASSQDRRAEPGANVLTF.